The clone carrying this T cell receptor (beta chain) has only one observation. These data are taken from a study of cytomegalovirus exposure and HLA in healthy donors. The CDR3 length is 16 residues. The V segment lost 1 base and the J segment 5 bases; nucleotides outside the gene matches: 9. Germline V gene lookup returns CDR1 MGHDK and CDR2 SYGVNS. The PCR employed 60 Vbeta primers together with 13 Jbeta primers. Profiling relied on immunoSEQ multiplex PCR, and the TCRdb table lists in-frame clones only, not all of them. The repertoire holds 93,000 or so clones, about 83% seen once, with around 6% in the top ten.

Sequenced sample: PBMCs. The receptor was derived from a woman aged 18-30 years in good health and CMV-seropositive. The gene calls are TRBV25-1 and TRBJ2-3; 7 bases are shared with TRBD1. As DNA, the CDR3 is TGTGCCAGCAGTGAATTTAAAGACAGGGTGAAAGATACGCAGTATTTT. This codes for CASSEFKDRVKDTQYF.